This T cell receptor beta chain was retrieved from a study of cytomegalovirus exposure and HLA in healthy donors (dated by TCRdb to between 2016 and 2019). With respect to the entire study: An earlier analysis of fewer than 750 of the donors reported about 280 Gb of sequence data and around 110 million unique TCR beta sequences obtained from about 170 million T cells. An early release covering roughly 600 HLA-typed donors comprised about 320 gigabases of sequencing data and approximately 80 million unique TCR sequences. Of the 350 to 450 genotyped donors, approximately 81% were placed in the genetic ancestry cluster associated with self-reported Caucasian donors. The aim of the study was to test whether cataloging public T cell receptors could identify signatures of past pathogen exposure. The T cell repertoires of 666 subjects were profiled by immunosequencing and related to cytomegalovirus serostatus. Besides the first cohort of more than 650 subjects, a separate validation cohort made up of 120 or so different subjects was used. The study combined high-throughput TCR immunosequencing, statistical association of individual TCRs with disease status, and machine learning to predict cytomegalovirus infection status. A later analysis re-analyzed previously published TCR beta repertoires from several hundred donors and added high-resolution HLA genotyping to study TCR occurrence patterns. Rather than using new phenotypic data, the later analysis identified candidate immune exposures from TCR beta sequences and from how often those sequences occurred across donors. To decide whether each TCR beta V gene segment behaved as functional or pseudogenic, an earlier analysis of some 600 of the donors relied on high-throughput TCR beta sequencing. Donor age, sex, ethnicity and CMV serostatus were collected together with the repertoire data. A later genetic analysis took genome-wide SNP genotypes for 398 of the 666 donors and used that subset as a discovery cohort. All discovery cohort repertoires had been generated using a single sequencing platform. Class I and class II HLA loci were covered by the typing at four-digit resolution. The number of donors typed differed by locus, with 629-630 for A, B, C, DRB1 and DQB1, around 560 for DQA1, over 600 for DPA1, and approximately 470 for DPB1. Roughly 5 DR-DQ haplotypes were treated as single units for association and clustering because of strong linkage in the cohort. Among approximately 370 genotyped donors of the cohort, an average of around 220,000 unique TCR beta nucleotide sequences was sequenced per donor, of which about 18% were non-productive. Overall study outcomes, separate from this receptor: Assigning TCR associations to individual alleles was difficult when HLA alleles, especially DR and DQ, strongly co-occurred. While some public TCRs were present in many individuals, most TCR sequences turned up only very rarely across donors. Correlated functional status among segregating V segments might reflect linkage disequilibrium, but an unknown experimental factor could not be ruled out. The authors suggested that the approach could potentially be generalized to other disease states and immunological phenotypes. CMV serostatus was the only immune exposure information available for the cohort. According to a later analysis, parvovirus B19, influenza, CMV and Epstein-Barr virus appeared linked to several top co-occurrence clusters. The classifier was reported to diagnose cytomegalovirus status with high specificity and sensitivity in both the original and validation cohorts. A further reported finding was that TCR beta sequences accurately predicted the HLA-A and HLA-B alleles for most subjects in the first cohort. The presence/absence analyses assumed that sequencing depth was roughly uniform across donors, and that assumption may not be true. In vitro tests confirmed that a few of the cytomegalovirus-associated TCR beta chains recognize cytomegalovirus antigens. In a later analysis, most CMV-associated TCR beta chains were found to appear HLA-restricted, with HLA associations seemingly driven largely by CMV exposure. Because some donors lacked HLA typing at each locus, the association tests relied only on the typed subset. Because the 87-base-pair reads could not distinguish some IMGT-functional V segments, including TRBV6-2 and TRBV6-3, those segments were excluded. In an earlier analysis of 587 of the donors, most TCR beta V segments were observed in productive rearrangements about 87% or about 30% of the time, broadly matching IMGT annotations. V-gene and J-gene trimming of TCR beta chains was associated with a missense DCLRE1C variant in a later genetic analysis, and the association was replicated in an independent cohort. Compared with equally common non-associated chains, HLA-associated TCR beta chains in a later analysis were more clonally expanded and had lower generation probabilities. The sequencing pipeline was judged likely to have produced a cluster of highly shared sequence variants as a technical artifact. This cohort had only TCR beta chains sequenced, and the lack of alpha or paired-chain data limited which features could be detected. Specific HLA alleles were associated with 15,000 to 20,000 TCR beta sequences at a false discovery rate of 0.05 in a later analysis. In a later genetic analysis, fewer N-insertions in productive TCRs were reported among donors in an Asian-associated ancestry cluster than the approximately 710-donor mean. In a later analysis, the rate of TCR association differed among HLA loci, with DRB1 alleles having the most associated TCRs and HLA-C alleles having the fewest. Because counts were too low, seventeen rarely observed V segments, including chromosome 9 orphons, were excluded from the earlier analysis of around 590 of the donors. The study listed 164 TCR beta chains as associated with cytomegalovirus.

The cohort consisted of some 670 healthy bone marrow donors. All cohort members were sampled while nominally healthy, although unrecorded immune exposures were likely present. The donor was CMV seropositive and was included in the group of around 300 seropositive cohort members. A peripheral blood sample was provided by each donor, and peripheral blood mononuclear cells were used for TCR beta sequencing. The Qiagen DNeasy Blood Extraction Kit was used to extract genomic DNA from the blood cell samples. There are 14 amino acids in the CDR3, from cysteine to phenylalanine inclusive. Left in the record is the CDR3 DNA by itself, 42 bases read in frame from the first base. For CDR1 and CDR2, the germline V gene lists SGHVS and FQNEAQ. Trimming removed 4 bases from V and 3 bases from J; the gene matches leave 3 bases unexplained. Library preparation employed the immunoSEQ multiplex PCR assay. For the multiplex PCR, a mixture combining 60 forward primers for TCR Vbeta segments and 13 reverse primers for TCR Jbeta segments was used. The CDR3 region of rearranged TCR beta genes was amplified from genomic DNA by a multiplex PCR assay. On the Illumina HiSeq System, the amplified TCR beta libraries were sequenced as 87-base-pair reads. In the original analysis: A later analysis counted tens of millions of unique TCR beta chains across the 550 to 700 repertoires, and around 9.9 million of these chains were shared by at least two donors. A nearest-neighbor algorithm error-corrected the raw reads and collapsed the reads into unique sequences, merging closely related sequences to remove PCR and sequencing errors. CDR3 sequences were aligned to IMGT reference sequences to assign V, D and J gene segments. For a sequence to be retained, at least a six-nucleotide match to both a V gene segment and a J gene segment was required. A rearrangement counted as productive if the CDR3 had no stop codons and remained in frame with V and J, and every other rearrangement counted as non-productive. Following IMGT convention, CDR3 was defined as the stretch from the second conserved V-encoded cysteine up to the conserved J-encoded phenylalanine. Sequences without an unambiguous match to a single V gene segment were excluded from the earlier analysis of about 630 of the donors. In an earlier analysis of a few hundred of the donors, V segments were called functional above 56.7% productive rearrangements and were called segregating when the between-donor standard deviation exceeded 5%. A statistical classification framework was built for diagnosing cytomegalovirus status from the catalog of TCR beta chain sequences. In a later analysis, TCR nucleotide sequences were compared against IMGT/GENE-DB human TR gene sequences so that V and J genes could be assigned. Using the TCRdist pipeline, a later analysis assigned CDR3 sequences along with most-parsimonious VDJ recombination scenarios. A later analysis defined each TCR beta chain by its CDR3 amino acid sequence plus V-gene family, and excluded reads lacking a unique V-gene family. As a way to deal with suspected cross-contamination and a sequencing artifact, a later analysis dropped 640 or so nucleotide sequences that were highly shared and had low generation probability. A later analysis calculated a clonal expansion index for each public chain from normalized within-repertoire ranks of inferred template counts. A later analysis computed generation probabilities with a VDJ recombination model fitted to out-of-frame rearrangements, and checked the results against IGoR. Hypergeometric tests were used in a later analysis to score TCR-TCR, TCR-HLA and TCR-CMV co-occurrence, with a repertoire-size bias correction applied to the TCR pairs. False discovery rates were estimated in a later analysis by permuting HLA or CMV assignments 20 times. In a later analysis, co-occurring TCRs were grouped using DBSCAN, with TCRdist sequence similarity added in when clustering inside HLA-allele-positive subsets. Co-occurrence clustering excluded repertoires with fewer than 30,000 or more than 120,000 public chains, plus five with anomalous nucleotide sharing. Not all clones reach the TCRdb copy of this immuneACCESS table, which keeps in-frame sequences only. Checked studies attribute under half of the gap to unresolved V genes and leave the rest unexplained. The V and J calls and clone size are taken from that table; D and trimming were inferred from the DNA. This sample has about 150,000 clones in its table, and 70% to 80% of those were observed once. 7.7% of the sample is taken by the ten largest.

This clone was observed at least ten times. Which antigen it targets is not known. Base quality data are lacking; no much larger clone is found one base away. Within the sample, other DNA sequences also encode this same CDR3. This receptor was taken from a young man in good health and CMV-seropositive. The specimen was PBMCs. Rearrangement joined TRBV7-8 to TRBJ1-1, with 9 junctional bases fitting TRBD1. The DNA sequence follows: TGTGCCAGCAGCTCGGGACAGGGTCACACTGAAGCTTTCTTT. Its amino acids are CASSSGQGHTEAFF.